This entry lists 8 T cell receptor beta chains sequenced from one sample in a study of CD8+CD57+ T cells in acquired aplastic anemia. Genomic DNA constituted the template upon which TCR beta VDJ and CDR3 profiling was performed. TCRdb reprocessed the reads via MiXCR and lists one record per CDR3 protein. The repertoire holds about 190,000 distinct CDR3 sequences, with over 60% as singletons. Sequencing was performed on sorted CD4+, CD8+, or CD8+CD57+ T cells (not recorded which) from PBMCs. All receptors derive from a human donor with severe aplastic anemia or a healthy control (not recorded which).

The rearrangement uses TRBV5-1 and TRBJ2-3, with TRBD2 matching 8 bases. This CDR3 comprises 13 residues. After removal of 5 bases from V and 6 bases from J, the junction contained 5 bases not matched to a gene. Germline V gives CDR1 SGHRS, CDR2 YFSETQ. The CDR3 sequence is CASSRASGDTQYF. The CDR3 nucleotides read TGCGCCAGCAGTAGAGCTAGCGGGGATACGCAGTATTTT. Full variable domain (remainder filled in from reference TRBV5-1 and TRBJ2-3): KAGVTQTPRYLIKTRGQQVTLSCSPISGHRSVSWYQQTPGQGLQFLFEYFSETQRNKGNFPGRFSGRQFSNSRSEMNVSTLELGDSALYLCASSRASGDTQYFGPGTRLTVL.

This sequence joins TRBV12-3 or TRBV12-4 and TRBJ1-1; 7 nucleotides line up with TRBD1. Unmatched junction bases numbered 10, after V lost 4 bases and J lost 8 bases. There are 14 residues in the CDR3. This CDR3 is CASSSWDRGTEAFF. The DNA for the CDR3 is TGTGCCAGCAGTTCCTGGGACAGAGGGACCGAAGCTTTCTTT.

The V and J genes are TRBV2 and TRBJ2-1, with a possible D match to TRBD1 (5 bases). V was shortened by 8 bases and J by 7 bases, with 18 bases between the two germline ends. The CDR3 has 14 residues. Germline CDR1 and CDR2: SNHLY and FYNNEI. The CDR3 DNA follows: TGTGCCAGCTTACTGGGTGGTAACAGGAATGAGCAGTTCTTC. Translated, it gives CASLLGGNRNEQFF.

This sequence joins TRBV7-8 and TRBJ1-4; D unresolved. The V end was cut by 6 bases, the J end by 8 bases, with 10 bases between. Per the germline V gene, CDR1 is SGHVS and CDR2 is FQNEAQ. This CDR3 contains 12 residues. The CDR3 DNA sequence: TGTGCCAGCAGTGTTCGGGTAGAAAAACTGTTTTTT. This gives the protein CASSVRVEKLFF.

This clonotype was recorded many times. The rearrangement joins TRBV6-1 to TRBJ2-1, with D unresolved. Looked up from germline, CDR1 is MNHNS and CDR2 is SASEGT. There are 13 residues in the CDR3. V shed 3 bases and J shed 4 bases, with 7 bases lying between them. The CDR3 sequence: CASSDGLYNEQFF. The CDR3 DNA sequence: TGTGCCAGCAGTGACGGGCTTTACAATGAGCAGTTCTTC.

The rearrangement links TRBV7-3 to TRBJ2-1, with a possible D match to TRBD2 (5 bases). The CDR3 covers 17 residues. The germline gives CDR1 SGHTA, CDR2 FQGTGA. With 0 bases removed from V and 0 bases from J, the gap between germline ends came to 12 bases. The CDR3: CASSLTDSLTSYNEQFF. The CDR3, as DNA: TGTGCCAGCAGCTTAACGGACTCCCTCACCTCCTACAATGAGCAGTTCTTC. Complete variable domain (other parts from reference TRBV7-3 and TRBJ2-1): GAGVSQTPSNKVTEKGKYVELRCDPISGHTALYWYRQSLGQGPEFLIYFQGTGAADDSGLPNDRFFAVRPEGSVSTLKIQRTERGDSAVYLCASSLTDSLTSYNEQFFGPGTRLTVL.

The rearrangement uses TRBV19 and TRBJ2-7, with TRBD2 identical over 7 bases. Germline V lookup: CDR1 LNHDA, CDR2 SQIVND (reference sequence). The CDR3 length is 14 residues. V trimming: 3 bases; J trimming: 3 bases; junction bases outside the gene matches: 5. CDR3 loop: CASSMTSTLYEQYF. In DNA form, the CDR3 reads TGTGCCAGTAGTATGACTAGCACCCTCTACGAGCAGTACTTC.

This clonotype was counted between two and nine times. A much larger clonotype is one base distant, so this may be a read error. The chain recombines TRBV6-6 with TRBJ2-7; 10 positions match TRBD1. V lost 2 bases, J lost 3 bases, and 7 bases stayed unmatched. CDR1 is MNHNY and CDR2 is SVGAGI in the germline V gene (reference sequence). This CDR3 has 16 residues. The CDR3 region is CASSYAGGTGDYEQYF. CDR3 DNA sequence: TGTGCCAGCAGTTACGCGGGTGGGACAGGGGACTACGAGCAGTACTTC.